This T cell receptor beta chain was sequenced in a study of T cell repertoires in cytomegalovirus infection. Note on this clonotype: Its cognate antigen is unknown. A much larger clone is a single base away; this may be a read error.

General study points: It was HLA-C-restricted CMV-specific TCR beta clonotypes that dominated the response ex vivo.

Via MiXCR, TCRdb re-called the reads, giving one row per CDR3 protein. The table has 350,000 to 500,000 distinct CDR3 sequences, approximately 30% seen once. This CDR3 has 14 residues. The germline CDR1 and CDR2 sequences are MNHNS and SASEGT. The rearrangement links TRBV6-1 to TRBJ2-3; 7 nucleotides align to TRBD2. This receptor was identified in a human donor in good health (CMV status not recorded). Some clones in this sample may be carry-over from other donors' samples. The sequenced sample was PBMCs. CDR3 loop: CAISYRGDTDTQYF. CDR3 sequence (DNA): TGTGCCATCAGTTATCGGGGGGACACAGATACGCAGTATTTT.